These T cell receptor beta chains were read from a single sample in a study of blood T cells in healthy people across ages. TCRdb reprocessed the 5' RACE reads via MiXCR and lists one record per CDR3 protein. The table includes 550,000 to 600,000 distinct CDR3 sequences, roughly 48% detected once. Sequencing was done on a sample of blood. The receptors were gathered from a man older than 75 in good health. Each CDR3 is given with its conserved first and last residue. The D gene is left open where the match is weak. Where a row states a size, it is once, few, many or the class of an expanded clone; other rows omit it.

v_gene	d_gene	j_gene	abundance	CDR3nt	CDR3aa
TRBV30	TRBD1	TRBJ2-1	-	TGTGCCTTCTCCACAGGGGGGCTAGAGGGCGAGCAGTTCTTC	CAFSTGGLEGEQFF
TRBV7-9	-	TRBJ2-5	-	TGTGCCAGCAGCTTCATCGGGCTGGGGACGCGAGAGACCCAGTACTTC	CASSFIGLGTRETQYF
TRBV20-1	TRBD1	TRBJ1-2	-	TGCAGTGCTGGGGGACAGGGCGGGGATTATGGCTACACCTTC	CSAGGQGGDYGYTF
TRBV7-2	-	TRBJ2-5	-	TGTGCCAGCAGCTTTACAGGAATACAAGAGACCCAGTACTTC	CASSFTGIQETQYF
TRBV5-1	-	TRBJ2-3	-	TGCGCCAGCAGCTTGGCCGGTCAGGGGACCACAGATACGCAGTATTTT	CASSLAGQGTTDTQYF
TRBV10-3	-	TRBJ1-2	-	TGTGCCTCCATGCGGGGTTCTGGCTACACCTTC	CASMRGSGYTF
TRBV27	TRBD1	TRBJ1-2	-	TGTGCCAGCAGCCGCCGGACAGGGGATGGCTACACTTTC	CASSRRTGDGYTF
TRBV11-2	-	TRBJ2-7	-	TGTGCCAGCAGCTCAACGACAGTCCGGCCCTACGAGCAGTACTTC	CASSSTTVRPYEQYF
TRBV6-6	-	TRBJ2-5	many	TGTGCCAGCAGTAGGCAAGGGGCCCAAGAGACCCAGTACTTC	CASSRQGAQETQYF
TRBV11-2	-	TRBJ2-5	-	TGTGCCAGCAGCTTTAACTCGTACCAAGAGACCCAGTACTTC	CASSFNSYQETQYF
TRBV7-2	TRBD2	TRBJ2-7	-	TGTGCCAGCAGCCCCGTCGGGGGGACCAGCGAGCAGTACTTC	CASSPVGGTSEQYF
TRBV7-2	-	TRBJ2-5	few	TGTGCCAGCAGCTTAGAAGGGCAGGTCGAGACCCAGTACTTC	CASSLEGQVETQYF
TRBV28	-	TRBJ1-5	-	TGTGCCAGCACCCTACCTCAGGGTAACGGCAATCAGCCCCAGCATTTT	CASTLPQGNGNQPQHF
TRBV20-1	-	TRBJ1-6	few	TGCAGTGCTATTAACCCGGGAAACCCTAATTCACCCCTCCACTTT	CSAINPGNPNSPLHF
TRBV4-3	TRBD2	TRBJ2-1	few	TGCGCCAGCAGCCAAGAACCGAGCGGGAGGTACAATGAGCAGTTCTTC	CASSQEPSGRYNEQFF
TRBV6-2/TRBV6-3	-	TRBJ2-6	-	TGTACCAGCAGTTTCGGGGGCCGTGGGGCCAACGTCCTGACTTTC	CTSSFGGRGANVLTF
TRBV29-1	-	TRBJ2-1	-	TGCGGCGTTGGATCGGACTTCCAGCAGTTCTTC	CGVGSDFQQFF
TRBV24-1	TRBD2	TRBJ2-3	-	TGTGCCACCAGTGATCGGGCTAGCGGGAGCACAGATACGCAGTATTTT	CATSDRASGSTDTQYF
TRBV6-5	-	TRBJ2-7	many	TGTGCCAGCTTCGACAGAATTCACTCCTACGAGCAGTACTTC	CASFDRIHSYEQYF
TRBV7-3	TRBD1	TRBJ2-3	-	TGTGCCGGCAGCTTAAGGGGTTCTCGGGGACAGGGACTGTTCCCAGATACGCAGTATTTT	CAGSLRGSRGQGLFPDTQYF
TRBV9	-	TRBJ2-3	-	TGTGCCAGCAGCCTACAGTTAAAGGGAACAGATACGCAGTATTTT	CASSLQLKGTDTQYF
TRBV6-5	TRBD2	TRBJ2-3	-	TGTGCCAGCAGTTCGGGACTAGCGGGAGAAGGGGCTAGCACAGATACACAGTATTTT	CASSSGLAGEGASTDTQYF
TRBV7-2	-	TRBJ2-3	-	TGTGCCAGCAGCCGTGACAGCCGCACAGATACGCAGTATTTT	CASSRDSRTDTQYF
TRBV6-5	-	TRBJ2-1	few	TGTGCCAGCAGTCGGGACGTGAGCTCCTACAATGAGCAGTTCTTC	CASSRDVSSYNEQFF
TRBV20-1	TRBD2	TRBJ2-7	-	TGCAGTGCTAGCGGGCTAGCGGGACTCAACGACGAGCAGTACTTC	CSASGLAGLNDEQYF
TRBV6-1	-	TRBJ2-2	many	TGTGCCAGCAGTCACGACAGTACCGGGGAGCTGTTTTTT	CASSHDSTGELFF
TRBV4-3	TRBD1	TRBJ2-5	-	TGCGCCAGCAGCCAGGATATCGGACAGGGACGGGAGACCCAGTACTTC	CASSQDIGQGRETQYF